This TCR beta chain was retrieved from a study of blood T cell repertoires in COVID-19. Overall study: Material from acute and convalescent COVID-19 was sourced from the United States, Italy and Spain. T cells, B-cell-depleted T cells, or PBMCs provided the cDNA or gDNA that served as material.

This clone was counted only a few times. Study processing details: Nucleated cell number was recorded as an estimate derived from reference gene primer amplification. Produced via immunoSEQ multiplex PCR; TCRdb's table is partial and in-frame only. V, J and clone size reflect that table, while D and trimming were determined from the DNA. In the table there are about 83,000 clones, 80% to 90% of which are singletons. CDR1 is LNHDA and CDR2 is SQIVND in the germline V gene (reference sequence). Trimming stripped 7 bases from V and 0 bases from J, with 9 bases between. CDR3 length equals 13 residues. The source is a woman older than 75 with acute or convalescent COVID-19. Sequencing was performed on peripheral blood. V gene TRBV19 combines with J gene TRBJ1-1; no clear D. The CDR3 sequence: CASTTELNTEAFF. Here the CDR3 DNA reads TGTGCCAGTACCACGGAGTTGAACACTGAAGCTTTCTTT. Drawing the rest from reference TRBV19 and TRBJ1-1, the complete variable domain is DGGITQSPKYLFRKEGQNVTLSCEQNLNHDAMYWYRQDPGQGLRLIYYSQIVNDFQKGDIAEGYSVSREKKESFPLTVTSAQKNPTAFYLCASTTELNTEAFFGQGTRLTVV.